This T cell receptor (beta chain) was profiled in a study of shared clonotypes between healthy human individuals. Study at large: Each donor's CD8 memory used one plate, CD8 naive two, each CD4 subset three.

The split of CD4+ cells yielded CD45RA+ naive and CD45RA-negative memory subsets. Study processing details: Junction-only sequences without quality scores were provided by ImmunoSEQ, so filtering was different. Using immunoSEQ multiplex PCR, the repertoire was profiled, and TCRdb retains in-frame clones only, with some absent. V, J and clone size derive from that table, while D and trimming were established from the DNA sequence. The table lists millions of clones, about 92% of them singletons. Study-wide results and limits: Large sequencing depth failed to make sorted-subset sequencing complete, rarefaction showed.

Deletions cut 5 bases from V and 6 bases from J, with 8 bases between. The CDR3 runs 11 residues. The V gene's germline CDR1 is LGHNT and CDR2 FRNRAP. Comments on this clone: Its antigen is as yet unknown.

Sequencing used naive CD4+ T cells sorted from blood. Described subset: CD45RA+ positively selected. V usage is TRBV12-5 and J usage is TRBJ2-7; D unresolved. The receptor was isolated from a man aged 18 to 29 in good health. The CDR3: CASGNPCEQYF. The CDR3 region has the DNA TGTGCTAGTGGTAACCCATGCGAGCAGTACTTC.